A selection of T cell receptor beta chains follows, all from one sample in a study of response to subunit inactivated influenza vaccine. MiXCR was run by TCRdb on the RT-PCR reads, yielding one entry per CDR3 protein. This table has more than 400,000 distinct CDR3 sequences, approximately 9.9% appearing once. The source was PBMCs from blood, collected around seven weeks after vaccination. All receptors come from a man between 45 and 60 years old who received an inactivated influenza vaccine. The CDR3 runs from the conserved cysteine through the conserved F or W. D genes are given only for firm matches. Clone size is given for some rows only: seen once, a few or many times, or a class if the clone is expanded.

clone size	V gene	J gene	D gene	CDR3 protein	CDR3 DNA
.	TRBV11-2	TRBJ2-1	TRBD2	CASSKTSGPSSYNEQFF	TGTGCTAGCAGCAAAACTAGCGGGCCCAGCTCCTACAATGAGCAGTTCTTC
few	TRBV7-9	TRBJ2-1	TRBD2	CASTREAPYNEQFF	TGTGCCAGCACCCGGGAGGCCCCCTACAATGAGCAGTTCTTC
few	TRBV5-1	TRBJ1-2	.	CASSLAVQDGYTF	TGCGCCAGCAGCTTGGCGGTGCAAGATGGCTACACCTTC
many	TRBV20-1	TRBJ2-2	.	CSARDRGNTGELFF	TGCAGTGCTAGAGACAGGGGGAACACCGGGGAGCTGTTTTTT
few	TRBV27	TRBJ2-1	.	CASSPIGLGEQFF	TGTGCCAGCAGTCCGATTGGGTTGGGTGAGCAGTTCTTC
.	TRBV20-1	TRBJ2-2	.	CSADRPGELFF	TGCAGTGCCGACAGGCCCGGGGAGCTGTTTTTT
.	TRBV10-3	TRBJ2-7	TRBD2	CAIAKASGSYEQYF	TGTGCCATCGCGAAGGCTAGCGGGAGCTACGAGCAGTACTTC
many	TRBV6-4	TRBJ1-1	.	CASSAAPGNTEAFF	TGTGCCAGCAGTGCGGCCCCAGGGAACACTGAAGCTTTCTTT
.	TRBV4-3	TRBJ1-2	.	CASPKSRANYGYTF	TGCGCCAGCCCCAAAAGTAGGGCTAACTATGGCTACACCTTC
many	TRBV12-3/TRBV12-4	TRBJ2-1	.	CASSLVPNTGQFF	TGTGCCAGCAGTTTAGTCCCGAATACGGGACAGTTCTTC
few	TRBV6-1	TRBJ1-6	.	CATKLRQGFSPLHF	TGTGCCACCAAACTCCGGCAGGGGTTTTCACCCCTCCACTTT
.	TRBV18	TRBJ2-2	.	CASSYGVTGPTGELFF	TGTGCCAGCTCCTACGGCGTGACAGGCCCCACCGGGGAGCTGTTTTTT
many	TRBV27	TRBJ2-1	.	CASSFSVYNEQFF	TGTGCCAGCAGTTTCTCCGTCTACAATGAGCAGTTCTTC
few	TRBV29-1	TRBJ2-1	.	CGIARGTYNEQFF	TGCGGCATCGCTCGCGGGACGTACAATGAGCAGTTCTTC
few	TRBV27	TRBJ2-1	.	CASSLSRLNEQFF	TGTGCCAGCAGTTTATCGCGGCTCAATGAGCAGTTCTTC
few	TRBV11-2	TRBJ1-3	.	CASSLGQGRPGNTIYF	TGTGCCAGCAGCTTAGGTCAAGGCAGGCCCGGAAACACCATATATTTT
.	TRBV24-1	TRBJ2-5	.	CATSDSGDRETQYF	TGTGCCACCAGTGATTCGGGAGACAGGGAGACCCAGTACTTC
few	TRBV20-1	TRBJ2-7	TRBD2	CSARVASGYSYEQYF	TGCAGTGCCCGCGTAGCTAGCGGCTACTCCTACGAGCAGTACTTC
.	TRBV12-3/TRBV12-4	TRBJ2-7	.	CASSVGSSREQYF	TGTGCCAGCAGTGTTGGGTCCTCTCGCGAGCAGTACTTC
few	TRBV6-5	TRBJ2-3	.	CASSYLQGTDTQYF	TGTGCCAGCAGTTACTTACAGGGAACAGATACGCAGTATTTT
many	TRBV4-2	TRBJ2-3	TRBD2	CASSQGEGGADTQYF	TGTGCCAGCAGCCAAGGGGAGGGCGGGGCAGATACGCAGTATTTT
many	TRBV15	TRBJ2-2	.	CATSSADRNTGELFF	TGTGCCACCAGCAGCGCCGACAGGAACACCGGGGAGCTGTTTTTT
few	TRBV7-3	TRBJ2-1	.	CASSLTGNRYNEQFF	TGTGCCAGCAGCTTAACCGGGAATCGCTACAATGAGCAGTTCTTC
many	TRBV5-1	TRBJ2-5	TRBD2	CASSETSGGIETQYF	TGCGCCAGCAGCGAAACTAGCGGGGGGATTGAGACCCAGTACTTC
many	TRBV12-3/TRBV12-4	TRBJ1-5	TRBD1	CASSQTGGNQPQHF	TGTGCCAGCAGCCAAACAGGGGGCAATCAGCCCCAGCATTTT
few	TRBV18	TRBJ1-3	.	CASSPPGAGNTIYF	TGTGCCAGCTCACCCCCAGGGGCTGGAAACACCATATATTTT
.	TRBV5-5	TRBJ2-7	.	CASSLVHRSSSYEQYF	TGTGCCAGCAGCTTGGTTCATCGGTCCAGCTCCTACGAGCAGTACTTC
few	TRBV7-9	TRBJ2-6	.	CASSPPVVGANVLTF	TGTGCCAGCAGCCCCCCGGTAGTTGGGGCCAACGTCCTGACTTTC
many	TRBV5-1	TRBJ1-2	.	CASSLAGGSPYGYTF	TGCGCCAGCAGCTTGGCCGGCGGCAGCCCCTATGGCTACACCTTC
few	TRBV7-6	TRBJ2-7	TRBD2	CASSLSGTIAAYEQYF	TGTGCCAGCAGCTTAAGCGGGACTATAGCTGCCTACGAGCAGTACTTC
many	TRBV20-1	TRBJ2-1	.	CSANQFDNEQFF	TGCAGTGCTAACCAGTTTGACAATGAGCAGTTCTTC
.	TRBV5-1	TRBJ1-5	.	CASSLSGNSNQPQHF	TGCGCCAGCAGCTTATCAGGTAATAGCAATCAGCCCCAGCATTTT
.	TRBV7-9	TRBJ1-1	.	CASSLGTLNPEAFF	TGTGCCAGCAGCTTGGGGACGCTGAACCCTGAAGCTTTCTTT
.	TRBV12-5	TRBJ2-7	TRBD1	CASAKGAYEQYF	TGTGCTAGTGCCAAGGGGGCTTACGAGCAGTACTTC
many	TRBV5-1	TRBJ2-7	.	CASSLDQGRAYEQYF	TGCGCCAGCAGCTTGGATCAAGGCCGCGCCTACGAGCAGTACTTC
.	TRBV6-1	TRBJ1-1	.	CASSSRGLHTEAFF	TGTGCCAGCAGTAGCCGGGGACTCCACACTGAAGCTTTCTTT
.	TRBV4-3	TRBJ2-2	.	CASSRIGPEELFF	TGCGCCAGCAGCCGAATCGGTCCCGAGGAGCTGTTTTTT
.	TRBV29-1	TRBJ2-1	TRBD2	CSVSWGLDNEQFF	TGCAGCGTATCCTGGGGACTAGACAATGAGCAGTTCTTC
few	TRBV7-9	TRBJ2-7	.	CASSPGSHEQYF	TGTGCCAGCAGCCCAGGGTCCCACGAGCAGTACTTC
few	TRBV20-1	TRBJ2-7	.	CSARDRKGRPYEQYF	TGCAGTGCTAGAGATCGGAAGGGGAGGCCCTACGAGCAGTACTTC
.	TRBV4-2	TRBJ2-2	.	CASSPYYPTNTGELFF	TGTGCCAGCAGCCCCTACTACCCCACAAACACCGGGGAGCTGTTTTTT
many	TRBV28	TRBJ2-2	.	CASSSIPTGSTGELFF	TGTGCCAGCAGTTCTATTCCTACAGGGAGCACCGGGGAGCTGTTTTTT
.	TRBV28	TRBJ1-5	.	CASMVGNQPQHF	TGTGCCAGCATGGTCGGAAATCAGCCCCAGCATTTT
few	TRBV6-2/TRBV6-3	TRBJ2-1	.	CASSLQTDEQFF	TGTGCCAGCAGTTTGCAGACCGATGAGCAGTTCTTC
.	TRBV7-9	TRBJ1-4	.	CASSLLDSRNEKLFF	TGTGCCAGCAGCTTATTGGACAGCCGTAATGAAAAACTGTTTTTT
few	TRBV6-5	TRBJ2-7	.	CASSYIQGRRVEQYF	TGTGCCAGCAGTTACATTCAGGGAAGGCGGGTCGAGCAGTACTTC
many	TRBV11-2	TRBJ1-6	.	CASSLSSYNSPLHF	TGTGCCAGCAGCTTGAGCTCCTATAATTCACCCCTCCACTTT
.	TRBV6-1	TRBJ2-5	TRBD2	CASSLGLATQETQYF	TGTGCCAGCAGTCTGGGACTAGCTACCCAAGAGACCCAGTACTTC
.	TRBV4-3	TRBJ2-6	TRBD2	CASSQGGRSGANVLTF	TGCGCCAGCAGCCAGGGCGGGAGGTCTGGGGCCAACGTCCTGACTTTC
.	TRBV6-5	TRBJ2-1	TRBD2	CASSYSWEGEQFF	TGTGCCAGCAGTTACTCGTGGGAGGGTGAGCAGTTCTTC
many	TRBV6-1	TRBJ1-2	.	CASSDRVDGYTF	TGTGCCAGCAGTGACAGGGTGGATGGCTACACCTTC
.	TRBV28	TRBJ2-2	.	CASSLLLGVMDTGELFF	TGTGCCAGCAGTTTACTTCTCGGGGTTATGGACACCGGGGAGCTGTTTTTT
.	TRBV6-1	TRBJ1-2	.	CASSEGQPNYGYTF	TGTGCCAGCAGCGAAGGACAACCTAACTATGGCTACACCTTC
many	TRBV20-1	TRBJ2-7	TRBD2	CSASRTSGRAAYEQYF	TGCAGTGCTAGCAGGACTAGCGGGAGGGCCGCCTACGAGCAGTACTTC
many	TRBV12-3/TRBV12-4	TRBJ2-7	.	CASSLAGLNEQYF	TGTGCCAGCAGTTTAGCCGGACTAAACGAGCAGTACTTC
few	TRBV24-1	TRBJ2-1	.	CATSDFETSGTDEQFF	TGTGCCACCAGTGATTTTGAGACTAGTGGTACGGATGAGCAGTTCTTC
few	TRBV7-2	TRBJ2-1	TRBD2	CASSLRLAGPSSYNEQFF	TGTGCCAGCAGCCTGCGGCTAGCGGGCCCCTCCTCCTACAATGAGCAGTTCTTC
.	TRBV29-1	TRBJ2-5	.	CSLIQGSEETQYF	TGCAGCCTAATTCAGGGTTCGGAAGAGACCCAGTACTTC
.	TRBV20-1	TRBJ2-1	TRBD2	CSARLARGYNEQFF	TGCAGTGCCCGACTAGCGAGAGGATACAATGAGCAGTTCTTC
.	TRBV12-3/TRBV12-4	TRBJ2-5	.	CATNAPGTYQETQYF	TGTGCCACTAACGCACCCGGGACTTACCAAGAGACCCAGTACTTC